Listed below are T cell receptor beta chains from one sample, sequenced in a study of T cell responses to AZD1222 COVID-19 vaccine. Only in-frame clones appear in the TCRdb table, and some are missing; sequencing was by immunoSEQ multiplex PCR. Of 90,000 to 150,000 clones in the sample, 87% were seen once. Sequenced material: peripheral blood, taken 28 days after the second AZD1222 dose. Receptors originate from an adult who received the AZD1222 COVID-19 vaccine. CDR3s include the opening cysteine and the closing phenylalanine or tryptophan.

j_call v_call cdr3_aa
TRBJ2-1 TRBV11-3 CASSRNQNEQFF
TRBJ1-2 TRBV6-1 CASSETGGDYGYTF
TRBJ2-2 TRBV6-1 CASSEGTLNTGELFF
TRBJ1-1 TRBV10-3 CAIRERGIEGTEAFF
TRBJ2-3 TRBV5-1 CASSQSTDTQYF
TRBJ2-1 TRBV2 CASRRTSGGMYNEQFF
TRBJ1-2 TRBV12-3/TRBV12-4 CASGPGTGYTF
TRBJ2-5 TRBV30 CAWSPTGKGETQYF
TRBJ1-5 TRBV7-8 CASSHDRGNQPQHF
TRBJ1-4 TRBV6-6 CASKGTGEKLFF